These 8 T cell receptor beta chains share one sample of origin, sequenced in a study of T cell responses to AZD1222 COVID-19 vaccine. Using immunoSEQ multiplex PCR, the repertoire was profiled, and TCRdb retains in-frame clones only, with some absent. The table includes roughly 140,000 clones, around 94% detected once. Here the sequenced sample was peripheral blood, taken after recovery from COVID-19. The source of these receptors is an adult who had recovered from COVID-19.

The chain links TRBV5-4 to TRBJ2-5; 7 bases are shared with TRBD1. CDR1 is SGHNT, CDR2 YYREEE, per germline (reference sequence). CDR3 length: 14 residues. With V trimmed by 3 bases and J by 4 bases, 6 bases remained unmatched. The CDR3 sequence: CASSSQGSTETQYF. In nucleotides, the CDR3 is TGTGCCAGCAGCTCACAGGGGAGCACAGAGACCCAGTACTTC.

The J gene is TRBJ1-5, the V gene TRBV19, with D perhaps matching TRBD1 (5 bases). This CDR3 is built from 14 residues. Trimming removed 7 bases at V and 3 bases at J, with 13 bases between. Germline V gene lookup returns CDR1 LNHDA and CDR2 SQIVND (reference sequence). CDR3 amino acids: CASTGDGPNQPQHF. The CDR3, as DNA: TGTGCCAGTACCGGGGACGGTCCCAATCAGCCCCAGCATTTT.

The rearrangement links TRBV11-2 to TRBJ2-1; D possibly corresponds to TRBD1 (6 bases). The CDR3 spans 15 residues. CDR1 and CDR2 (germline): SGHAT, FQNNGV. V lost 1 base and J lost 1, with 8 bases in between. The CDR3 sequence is CASSLGQGSYNEQFF. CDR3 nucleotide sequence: TGTGCCAGCAGCTTAGGTCAGGGGTCCTACAATGAGCAGTTCTTC. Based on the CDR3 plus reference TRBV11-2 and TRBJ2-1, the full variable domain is EAGVAQSPRYKIIEKRQSVAFWCNPISGHATLYWYQQILGQGPKLLIQFQNNGVVDDSQLPKDRFSAERLKGVDSTLKIQPAKLEDSAVYLCASSLGQGSYNEQFFGPGTRLTVL.

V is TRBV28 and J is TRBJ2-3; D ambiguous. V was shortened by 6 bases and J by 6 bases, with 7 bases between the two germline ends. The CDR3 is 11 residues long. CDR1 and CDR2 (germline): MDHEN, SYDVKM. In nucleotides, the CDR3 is TGTGCCAGCAGCCCCAGGGATACGCAGTATTTT. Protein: CASSPRDTQYF.

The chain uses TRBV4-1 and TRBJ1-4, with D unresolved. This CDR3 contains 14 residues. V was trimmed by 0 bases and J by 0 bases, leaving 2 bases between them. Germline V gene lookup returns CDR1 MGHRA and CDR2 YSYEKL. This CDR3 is CASSQEATNEKLFF. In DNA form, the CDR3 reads TGCGCCAGCAGCCAAGAGGCAACTAATGAAAAACTGTTTTTT.

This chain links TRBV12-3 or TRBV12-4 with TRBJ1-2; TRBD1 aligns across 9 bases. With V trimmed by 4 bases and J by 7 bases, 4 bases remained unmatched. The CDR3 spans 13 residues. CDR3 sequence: CASSYRGRLGYTF. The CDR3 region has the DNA TGTGCCAGCAGTTACAGGGGGCGCCTTGGCTACACCTTC.

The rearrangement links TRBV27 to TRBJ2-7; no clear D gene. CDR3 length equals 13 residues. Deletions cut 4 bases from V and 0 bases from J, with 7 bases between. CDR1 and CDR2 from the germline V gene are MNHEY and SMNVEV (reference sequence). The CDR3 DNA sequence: TGTGCCAGCAGTTCTTGGTCCTCCTACGAGCAGTACTTC. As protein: CASSSWSSYEQYF.

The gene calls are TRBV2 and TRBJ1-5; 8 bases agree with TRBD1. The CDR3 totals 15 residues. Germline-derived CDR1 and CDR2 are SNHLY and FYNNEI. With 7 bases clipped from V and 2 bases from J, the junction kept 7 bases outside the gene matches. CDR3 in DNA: TGTGCCAGCAATTCCGGGACAGGCGGCAATCAGCCCCAGCATTTT. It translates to CASNSGTGGNQPQHF. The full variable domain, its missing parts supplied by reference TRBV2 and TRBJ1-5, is EPEVTQTPSHQVTQMGQEVILRCVPISNHLYFYWYRQILGQKVEFLVSFYNNEISEKSEIFDDQFSVERPDGSNFTLKIRSTKLEDSAMYFCASNSGTGGNQPQHFGDGTRLSIL.